Presented here are 17 T cell receptor beta chains from one specimen sequenced in a study of T cells after yellow fever vaccination. TCRdb ran MiXCR on the 5' RACE reads and lists one entry per CDR3 protein. This table holds some 670,000 distinct CDR3 sequences, about 12% found once. The specimen comprised PBMCs, sampled on the day of the yellow fever booster vaccination. Source of these receptors: a man aged 25-40 years who received the YFV17D yellow fever vaccine.

This CDR3 is CASSWNLEQFF. The CDR3 region has the DNA TGTGCCAGCAGCTGGAATCTTGAGCAGTTCTTC. The J gene is TRBJ2-1, the V gene TRBV7-9, with no clear D. Germline assignment: CDR1 SEHNR and CDR2 FQNEAQ (reference sequence). The length of the CDR3 is 11 residues. V was clipped by 4 bases and J by 9 bases, with 7 bases between them.

This clonotype was seen only a few times. The genes are TRBV20-1 and TRBJ2-3, with a possible D match to TRBD1 (5 bases). This CDR3 comprises 16 residues. Germline V CDR1 and CDR2: DFQATT, SNEGSKA (reference sequence). Trimming took 1 base from V and 4 from J, leaving 18 bases between them. CDR3 in amino acids: CSARGWGRAEADTQYF. The CDR3 DNA sequence: TGCAGTGCTAGAGGATGGGGCCGAGCCGAGGCAGATACGCAGTATTTT.

This clonotype was recorded at least ten times. V is TRBV7-8 and J is TRBJ2-1; maybe TRBD2 (6 bases). Trimming took off 4 bases at V and 2 bases at J, with 12 bases between the two ends. The CDR3 covers 15 residues. The germline V gene has CDR1 SGHVS and CDR2 FQNEAQ. CDR3 sequence reads: CASSSRLVTYNEQFF. CDR3 sequence (DNA): TGTGCCAGCAGCTCCCGACTAGTCACCTACAATGAGCAGTTCTTC. The full variable domain, in which reference TRBV7-8 and TRBJ2-1 provide the parts outside the CDR3, is GAGVSQSPRYKVAKRGQDVALRCDPISGHVSLFWYQQALGQGPEFLTYFQNEAQLDKSGLPSDRFFAERPEGSVSTLKIQRTQQEDSAVYLCASSSRLVTYNEQFFGPGTRLTVL.

This clonotype was detected once. J is TRBJ2-1 and V is TRBV27, with D possibly matching TRBD1 (6 bases). The germline V gene encodes CDR1 MNHEY and CDR2 SMNVEV (reference sequence). The CDR3 is 16 amino acids. Trimming pared 3 bases from V and 0 bases from J, leaving 12 bases between. The CDR3, as DNA: TGTGCCAGCAGTTTTGCCCAGGGGATCTCCTACAATGAGCAGTTCTTC. Encoded protein: CASSFAQGISYNEQFF.

A few counts support this clonotype. The chain employs TRBV19 and TRBJ2-6, with 10 nucleotides matching TRBD2. The germline gives CDR1 LNHDA, CDR2 SQIVND (reference sequence). The length of the CDR3 is 16 residues. J was trimmed by 1 base and V by 9 bases; bases with no gene match: 6. CDR3 protein: CASRTSGISGANVLTF. In DNA form, the CDR3 reads TGTGCCAGCCGTACTAGCGGGATTTCTGGGGCCAACGTCCTGACTTTC.

The chain joins TRBV7-9 to TRBJ2-7; TRBD2 matches at 8 bases. V gave up 1 base and J gave up 2 bases; unmatched junction bases: 4. The CDR3 is made up of 15 amino acids. Per the germline V gene, CDR1 is SEHNR and CDR2 is FQNEAQ (reference sequence). The DNA of the CDR3 is TGTGCCAGCAGCTTAGAAGCGGGAGAGACCTACGAGCAGTACTTC. It encodes CASSLEAGETYEQYF.

The V gene is TRBV15, the J gene TRBJ2-7; 7 bases are a match to TRBD1. There are 16 residues in the CDR3. V shed 1 base and J 7 bases; nucleotides not matched to a gene: 13. The germline V gene has CDR1 LNHNV and CDR2 YYDKDF (reference sequence). The CDR3 coding sequence is TGTGCCACCAGCAGAGGAGACAGGGCGCACTACGGAGAGCAGTACTTC. It encodes CATSRGDRAHYGEQYF.

This clonotype has a handful of counts. This chain links TRBV20-1 with TRBJ2-5; either TRBD1 or TRBD2 may fit D (6 bases each). CDR3 length equals 13 residues. Germline lookup yields CDR1 DFQATT and CDR2 SNEGSKA (reference sequence). The V and J ends lost 3 bases and 1 base respectively, with 9 bases between them. For the CDR3, the DNA is TGCAGTGCTAGTGGGGGGCCCCAAGAGACCCAGTACTTC. The encoded protein is CSASGGPQETQYF.

The rearrangement uses TRBV11-2 and TRBJ2-5; 10 nucleotides agree with TRBD2. The germline CDR1 and CDR2 sequences are SGHAT and FQNNGV. The ends lost 4 bases at V and 3 bases at J; junction bases unmatched: 11. The CDR3 contains 17 residues. In DNA, the CDR3 is TGTGCCAGCAGCTCAAGCTTAGCGGGAGGACCTAAAGAGACCCAGTACTTC. Its protein product is CASSSSLAGGPKETQYF.

This clonotype was seen a handful of times. J is TRBJ2-1 and V is TRBV6-1; 7 bases map to TRBD2. The V gene's germline CDR1 is MNHNS and CDR2 SASEGT. The CDR3 totals 13 residues. Germline trimming cut 9 bases from V and 10 bases from J; bases unmatched to any gene: 12. CDR3 in DNA: TGTGCCAGTAAAGGTGCGACGGGAGGCGAGCAGTTCTTC. Amino acid sequence: CASKGATGGEQFF.

As regards this clonotype: Since a much larger clone is just one base distant, this may be a read error. The V call is TRBV5-1, the J call TRBJ2-3; D gene unclear. Germline CDR1 is SGHRS and CDR2 is YFSETQ. The CDR3 is made up of 17 amino acids. The V end was cut by 2 bases, the J end by 0 bases, with 16 bases between. The CDR3 coding sequence is TGCGCCAGCAGCTTCGAATTTTCGGCGCGCAGCACAGATACGCAGTATTTT. The encoded protein is CASSFEFSARSTDTQYF.

This clonotype was seen repeatedly, ten times or more. V is TRBV5-1 and J is TRBJ2-3; 12 nucleotides line up with TRBD2. CDR1 and CDR2 (germline): SGHRS, YFSETQ. The CDR3 length is 16 residues. V was clipped by 5 bases and J by 2 bases; unmatched bases: 6. CDR3 residues: CASSPLAGGPTDTQYF. The CDR3 nucleotides read TGCGCCAGCAGTCCCCTAGCGGGAGGGCCCACAGATACGCAGTATTTT.

The chain's CDR3 is CASSLFPGTYGYTF. Here the CDR3 DNA reads TGTGCCAGCAGCTTATTCCCGGGCACCTATGGCTACACCTTC. This sequence joins TRBV7-2 and TRBJ1-2; no reliable D call. V was pared by 2 bases and J by 4 bases, with 11 bases between. The CDR3 contains 14 residues. CDR1 is SGHTA, CDR2 FQGNSA, per germline.

This clonotype was seen only a few times. The chain links TRBV2 to TRBJ2-7; 8 positions match TRBD2. V was clipped by 4 bases and J by 7 bases; unmatched bases: 15. CDR1 and CDR2 (germline): SNHLY, FYNNEI. CDR3 length: 16 residues. The CDR3, as DNA: TGTGCCAGCAGTGTATCCTGGGCGGGGGGCACGACGGAGCAGTACTTC. Translating it yields CASSVSWAGGTTEQYF.

The sample holds a few counts of this clonotype. The chain employs TRBV5-1 and TRBJ2-2; unclear D gene. CDR1 is SGHRS and CDR2 is YFSETQ in the germline V gene. V was pared by 0 bases and J by 7 bases, with 13 bases between. This CDR3 is built from 15 residues. The CDR3 DNA reads TGCGCCAGCAGCTTGGATGGCGCCTGGAACGGGGAGCTGTTTTTT. Translated: CASSLDGAWNGELFF.

The table lists this clonotype with a few counts. This chain links TRBV2 with TRBJ2-3; 7 bases are a match to TRBD2. The CDR3 runs 14 residues. Germline V lookup: CDR1 SNHLY, CDR2 FYNNEI. With 6 bases clipped from V and 2 bases from J, the junction kept 5 bases outside the gene matches. CDR3 coding DNA: TGTGCCAGCAGAGAGGGACTACTCACAGATACGCAGTATTTT. It codes for CASREGLLTDTQYF.

This sequence joins TRBV10-3 and TRBJ2-7, with D tentatively TRBD1 (6 bases). V lost 4 bases to trimming and J lost 4 bases, with 14 bases between them. The germline gives CDR1 ENHRY, CDR2 SYGVKD. The CDR3 spans 14 residues. The CDR3 DNA is TGTGCCATCAGTGGGGGACAAACCTTTTACGAGCAGTACTTC. This sequence encodes CAISGGQTFYEQYF.